The 26 T cell receptor beta chains listed next were all sequenced from one sample in a study of T cells expressing NK-cell markers (TCRdb year 2020). The receptor library was made with 5' RACE. The instrument was an Illumina HiSeq 2000. With the reads reprocessed by TCRdb, a single entry stands for each CDR3 protein sequence and no DNA is reported. The table held for this sample gives hundreds of thousands of distinct CDR3 sequences. Of the sample, roughly 8% falls within the top ten clones. The sequencing sample was made of blood T cells: a sorted CD56 or NKG2C T cell subset, CD4+ or CD8+ T cells, or bulk PBMC T cells (not recorded which). The receptors shown here come from a woman aged 18 to 75 in good health.

The chain links TRBV4-1 to TRBJ2-5; TCRdb calls TRBD2, which cannot be checked without DNA. This CDR3 comprises 13 residues. Germline V gene data show CDR1 as MGHRA and CDR2 as YSYEKL. CDR3 loop: CASSDGSQETQYF.

The rearrangement joins TRBV7-9 to TRBJ1-1; with no DNA, the TCRdb D assignment of TRBD1 cannot be verified. This CDR3 has 15 residues. Germline CDR1 reads SEHNR; CDR2 reads FQNEAQ (reference sequence). The CDR3 protein is CASSSGQGGSTEAFF.

The V call is TRBV20-1, the J call TRBJ2-2; TCRdb indicates TRBD1, and absent DNA this call remains unverified. Germline CDR1 reads DFQATT; CDR2 reads SNEGSKA (reference sequence). The CDR3 totals 16 residues. The CDR3 loop reads CSARDTSGGDTGELFF.

The chain links TRBV7-2 to TRBJ1-1. Germline V lookup: CDR1 SGHTA, CDR2 FQGNSA. The CDR3 extends over 15 amino acids. CDR3 protein: CASSLGGSTVTEAFF.

V usage is TRBV29-1 and J usage is TRBJ2-1; TCRdb returns TRBD1, unconfirmable since there is no DNA. The V gene's germline CDR1 is SQVTM and CDR2 ANQGSEA. The CDR3 is 14 residues long. The CDR3 reads CSVGRDINYNEQFF.

The chain links TRBV5-1 to TRBJ2-2; TCRdb's D call of TRBD1 is untestable without DNA. The germline V gene has CDR1 SGHRS and CDR2 YFSETQ. The CDR3 runs to 16 residues. The CDR3 region is CASSLTDRVNTGELFF.

The genes are TRBV7-2 and TRBJ1-4; TCRdb's D call of TRBD1 is untestable without DNA. The CDR3 sequence is 14 residues long. Looked up from germline, CDR1 is SGHTA and CDR2 is FQGNSA. The CDR3 sequence: CASSLVRGDEKLFF. The full variable domain, rest sourced from reference TRBV7-2 and TRBJ1-4, is GAGVSQSPSNKVTEKGKDVELRCDPISGHTALYWYRQSLGQGLEFLIYFQGNSAPDKSGLPSDRFSAERTGGSVSTLTIQRTQQEDSAVYLCASSLVRGDEKLFFGSGTQLSVL.

This chain joins TRBV5-1 and TRBJ2-7; TCRdb picks TRBD2, but there is no DNA to check that call. CDR1 is SGHRS, CDR2 YFSETQ, per germline. This CDR3 spans 14 amino acids. CDR3 sequence reads: CASSFGLAGVEQYF.

This chain connects TRBV25-1 to TRBJ1-4; with no DNA, the TCRdb D assignment of TRBD1 cannot be verified. The V gene's germline CDR1 is MGHDK and CDR2 SYGVNS. There are 18 residues in the CDR3. The CDR3 region is CASSRTGTGETTGEKLFF.

This sequence joins TRBV12-3 or TRBV12-4 and TRBJ2-3; no DNA is available, so the TRBD2 call from TCRdb remains unchecked. This CDR3 region has 17 residues. The CDR3 loop reads CASSLGRGSSPPGTQYF.

The chain joins TRBV24-1 to TRBJ2-3; the D call of TRBD1 rests on TCRdb alone, since no DNA is present to check it. CDR3 size: 17 residues. Germline CDR1 and CDR2: KGHDR and SFDVKD. The CDR3 is CATSDSVGTGGVNTQYF.

CDR3 residues: CASSLPDRTYEQYF. The V gene is TRBV19, the J gene TRBJ2-7; absent DNA, TCRdb's TRBD1 call cannot be checked. The CDR3 runs to 14 residues. CDR1 is LNHDA, CDR2 SQIVND, per germline (reference sequence).

CDR3 region: CASSQAPTDTQYF. The chain uses TRBV4-2 and TRBJ2-3; TCRdb picks TRBD1, but there is no DNA to check that call. In germline, CDR1 is LGHNA, CDR2 YNFKEQ. This CDR3 has 13 amino acids.

This sequence joins TRBV25-1 and TRBJ1-1; TCRdb outputs TRBD1, but without DNA this stays unchecked. CDR1 and CDR2 (germline): MGHDK, SYGVNS. This CDR3 contains 13 residues. CDR3 region: CASRPGQNTEAFF.

This chain connects TRBV5-1 to TRBJ2-4. The CDR3 consists of 16 residues. Looked up from germline, CDR1 is SGHRS and CDR2 is YFSETQ. The CDR3 sequence: CASSLDALGAKNIQYF.

The V call is TRBV27, the J call TRBJ1-5. The CDR3 runs 15 residues. Germline CDR1 and CDR2: MNHEY and SMNVEV (reference sequence). This CDR3 is CASSLLGPGGQPQHF.

The CDR3: CASSLAPRTGGFTGELFF. The chain combines TRBV11-1 with TRBJ2-2; TCRdb's D gene call, TRBD1, goes unchecked for lack of DNA. CDR3 length equals 18 residues. CDR1 and CDR2 from the germline V gene are SGHAT and FQDESV (reference sequence).

The rearrangement links TRBV4-3 to TRBJ1-2; TCRdb designates TRBD1, a call that cannot be tested without DNA. The CDR3 is made up of 15 amino acids. Germline-derived CDR1 and CDR2 are LGHNA and YSLEER. The CDR3 region is CASSQGNRDNYGYTF.

The chain recombines TRBV29-1 with TRBJ2-6. The CDR3 runs to 16 residues. Germline loops: CDR1 SQVTM, CDR2 ANQGSEA. The CDR3 spells CSVEGHRDSGANVLTF.

The V gene is TRBV7-9, the J gene TRBJ2-4; without DNA, the TCRdb call of TRBD1 cannot be checked. The germline V gene has CDR1 SEHNR and CDR2 FQNEAQ (reference sequence). The CDR3 sequence is 13 residues long. This chain's CDR3 is CASSRGAQNIQYF.

This chain uses TRBV10-3 with TRBJ2-1. The CDR3 is 18 residues long. Germline assignment: CDR1 ENHRY and CDR2 SYGVKD. Here the CDR3 reads CAISESVLGEGSYNEQFF.

The gene calls are TRBV11-2 and TRBJ2-3; the D call from TCRdb, TRBD2, cannot be confirmed without DNA. CDR3 length: 17 residues. Germline CDR1 is SGHAT and CDR2 is FQNNGV. This chain's CDR3 is CASSLESSGGGSDTQYF.

The chain is built from TRBV20-1 and TRBJ2-7. The CDR3 runs 14 residues. Germline-derived CDR1 and CDR2 are DFQATT and SNEGSKA (reference sequence). Here the CDR3 reads CSAKDRMSSYEQYF.

The rearrangement links TRBV18 to TRBJ2-5; as DNA is missing, the TRBD1 call by TCRdb cannot be tested. This CDR3 region has 15 residues. The germline gives CDR1 KGHSH, CDR2 LQKENI. CDR3 sequence reads: CASSLSRDRQETQYF.

The rearrangement links TRBV29-1 to TRBJ2-5; TCRdb gives TRBD1 as the D gene, but with no DNA this cannot be confirmed. This CDR3 is built from 12 residues. Germline lookup yields CDR1 SQVTM and CDR2 ANQGSEA. CDR3 in amino acids: CSQMEGEETQYF.

The V call is TRBV7-6, the J call TRBJ1-1. Germline assignment: CDR1 SGHVS and CDR2 FNYEAQ. This CDR3 has 15 residues. The CDR3 loop is CASSLAPRLNTEAFF.